The 19 T cell receptor beta chains below all came from one sample that was sequenced in a study of cytomegalovirus exposure and HLA in healthy donors. Data came from immunoSEQ multiplex PCR; TCRdb stores just in-frame clones and leaves some out. The table shows about 66,000 clones, with more than 90% occurring only once. The sequenced sample was PBMCs. The origin of the receptors is a man younger than 35 in good health and CMV-seronegative.

The chain has TRBV7-9 and TRBJ2-5, with a possible D match to TRBD2 (6 bases). The germline V gene has CDR1 SEHNR and CDR2 FQNEAQ (reference sequence). Trimming took off 8 bases at V and 5 bases at J, with 6 bases between the two ends. The CDR3 is 10 amino acids. The chain's CDR3 is CASGRETQYF. The DNA of the CDR3 is TGTGCCAGCGGGAGGGAGACCCAGTACTTC.

The V call is TRBV9, the J call TRBJ1-5; weak D call: TRBD1 (6 bases). The V gene lost 4 bases and the J gene lost 4 bases, with 9 bases spanning the gap. Germline values: CDR1 SGDLS, CDR2 YYNGEE. The CDR3 runs to 13 residues. In DNA form, the CDR3 reads TGTGCCAGCAGCACAGGGTTGAATCAGCCCCAGCATTTT. Protein: CASSTGLNQPQHF.

The chain recombines TRBV28 with TRBJ1-4, with D possibly being TRBD1 (5 bases). Germline CDR1 is MDHEN and CDR2 is SYDVKM. The CDR3 spans 14 residues. V was pared by 3 bases and J by 5 bases, with 10 bases between. As DNA, the CDR3 is TGTGCCAGCAGTTTGCTACAGGAAAATGAAAAACTGTTTTTT. Translating it yields CASSLLQENEKLFF.

The V and J genes are TRBV5-1 and TRBJ2-1; 9 nucleotides line up with TRBD1. After removal of 0 bases from V and 7 bases from J, the junction contained 5 bases not matched to a gene. Germline V gene lookup returns CDR1 SGHRS and CDR2 YFSETQ. CDR3 length: 15 residues. The CDR3 region has the DNA TGCGCCAGCAGCTTGGACAGGGGGCTAGGAAATGAGCAGTTCTTC. Encoded protein: CASSLDRGLGNEQFF.

The J gene is TRBJ1-1, the V gene TRBV5-1; D perhaps matches TRBD1 (6 bases). V was clipped by 5 bases and J by 0 bases, with 11 bases between them. The CDR3 is 14 amino acids. Germline loops: CDR1 SGHRS, CDR2 YFSETQ. The CDR3 coding sequence is TGCGCCAGCAGACCCGGACAGTTGAACACTGAAGCTTTCTTT. Its translation is CASRPGQLNTEAFF.

V is TRBV25-1 and J is TRBJ1-1; TRBD1 agrees at 10 bases. This CDR3 is built from 14 residues. CDR1 is MGHDK, CDR2 SYGVNS, per germline. The V gene end was trimmed by 3 bases and the J gene end by 5 bases; junction bases not matched to a gene: 3. CDR3 loop: CASSETGGKTEAFF. For the CDR3, the DNA is TGTGCCAGCAGTGAGACAGGGGGCAAAACTGAAGCTTTCTTT.

The chain is built from TRBV19 and TRBJ2-2; TRBD1 matches 7 bases. V shed 7 bases, J shed 4 bases, and the junction held 6 bases outside the gene matches. CDR3 length: 14 residues. The germline CDR1 and CDR2 sequences are LNHDA and SQIVND (reference sequence). The DNA for the CDR3 is TGTGCCAGTACAGGACAGGTCTCCACCGGGGAGCTGTTTTTT. Translated: CASTGQVSTGELFF.

V and J are TRBV5-1 and TRBJ2-7; 8 nucleotides agree with TRBD1. This CDR3 contains 15 residues. The germline CDR1 and CDR2 sequences are SGHRS and YFSETQ. V shed 3 bases and J 2 bases; nucleotides not matched to a gene: 7. The CDR3 loop is CASSSGQVFPYEQYF. For the CDR3, the DNA is TGCGCCAGCAGCTCGGGACAGGTGTTCCCCTACGAGCAGTACTTC.

The CDR3 DNA sequence: TGTGCCTGGAGTGTAGGGCAGGGGGAGCCCCAGTACTTC. Translated, it gives CAWSVGQGEPQYF. This chain links TRBV30 with TRBJ2-5; 7 nucleotides line up with TRBD1. This CDR3 is built from 13 residues. The germline CDR1 and CDR2 sequences are GTSNPN and SVGIG (reference sequence). Trimming took 0 bases from V and 9 from J; bases not matched to a gene: 7. The whole variable domain, filled in from reference TRBV30 and TRBJ2-5, reads SQTIHQWPATLVQPVGSPLSLECTVEGTSNPNLYWYRQAAGRGLQLLFYSVGIGQISSEVPQNLSASRPQDRQFILSSKKLLLSDSGFYLCAWSVGQGEPQYFGPGTRLLVL.

There are a few counts of this clone. This rearrangement joins TRBV6-4 to TRBJ2-7, with D perhaps matching TRBD1 (6 bases). V lost 3 bases to trimming and J lost 0 bases, with 12 bases between them. This CDR3 is 15 amino acids long. Germline CDR1 reads MRHNA; CDR2 reads SNTAGT. The CDR3, as DNA: TGTGCCAGCAGTGAGTCCGAAGGGGGCTCCTACGAGCAGTACTTC. Translated: CASSESEGGSYEQYF.

This clone was recorded only once. The genes are TRBV5-1 and TRBJ1-3; the D gene is possibly TRBD1 (6 bases). Looked up from germline, CDR1 is SGHRS and CDR2 is YFSETQ. CDR3 length equals 18 residues. The germline V and J ends were trimmed by 3 bases and 0 bases, with 19 bases remaining between them. For the CDR3, the DNA is TGCGCCAGCAGCTCCTCCACCAGGCCAGGGGTCTCTGGAAACACCATATATTTT. Protein: CASSSSTRPGVSGNTIYF. The full variable domain, in which reference TRBV5-1 and TRBJ1-3 provide the parts outside the CDR3, is KAGVTQTPRYLIKTRGQQVTLSCSPISGHRSVSWYQQTPGQGLQFLFEYFSETQRNKGNFPGRFSGRQFSNSRSEMNVSTLELGDSALYLCASSSSTRPGVSGNTIYFGEGSWLTVV.

The chain couples TRBV28 to TRBJ2-7; TRBD1 agrees at 11 bases. The CDR3 is 14 residues long. Germline values: CDR1 MDHEN, CDR2 SYDVKM. With V trimmed by 7 bases and J by 2 bases, 4 bases remained unmatched. CDR3 nucleotides: TGTGCCAGCACCCCGGGACAGGGGGCCTACGAGCAGTACTTC. Amino acid sequence: CASTPGQGAYEQYF.

V and J are TRBV27 and TRBJ1-4; 7 bases are shared with TRBD1. CDR1 and CDR2 from the germline V gene are MNHEY and SMNVEV (reference sequence). CDR3 size: 15 residues. The J segment lost 0 bases and the V segment lost 7 bases, leaving 5 bases of the junction unmatched. The CDR3 reads CASKRQGTTNEKLFF. In DNA form, the CDR3 reads TGTGCCAGCAAACGACAGGGTACAACTAATGAAAAACTGTTTTTT.

This chain uses TRBV6-5 with TRBJ2-3; TRBD2 matches 7 bases. The germline V gene has CDR1 MNHEY and CDR2 SVGAGI. The CDR3 is 15 amino acids. V shed 0 bases and J 1 base; nucleotides not matched to a gene: 1. CDR3 DNA: TGTGCCAGCAGTTACTCAGCGGGACGCACAGATACGCAGTATTTT. It yields the protein CASSYSAGRTDTQYF.

The rearrangement links TRBV7-8 to TRBJ2-2; TRBD2 matches at 9 bases. The V gene end was trimmed by 5 bases and the J gene end by 0 bases; junction bases not matched to a gene: 4. CDR3 length: 16 residues. Germline V gene data show CDR1 as SGHVS and CDR2 as FQNEAQ. Written as DNA, the CDR3 is TGTGCCAGCAGCCCTCTAGCGGGAACGAACACCGGGGAGCTGTTTTTT. It specifies CASSPLAGTNTGELFF.

The chain employs TRBV4-2 and TRBJ2-1; D not resolved. Deletions cut 0 bases from V and 6 bases from J, with 6 bases between. Germline-derived CDR1 and CDR2 are LGHNA and YNFKEQ. The CDR3 runs 13 residues. The CDR3 is CASSQDSGNEQFF. As DNA, the CDR3 is TGTGCCAGCAGCCAAGATTCCGGCAATGAGCAGTTCTTC.

This clone has a single count. The chain uses TRBV6-5 and TRBJ1-5, with 7 bases that match TRBD1. The germline V gene has CDR1 MNHEY and CDR2 SVGAGI. V lost 5 bases to trimming and J lost 3 bases; unmatched junction nucleotides: 7. The CDR3 is 15 residues long. DNA of the CDR3: TGTGCCAGCAGTCAGACAGGGTTGGTCAATCAGCCCCAGCATTTT. Protein product: CASSQTGLVNQPQHF.

The chain uses TRBV7-9 and TRBJ1-1; D might be TRBD1 (6 bases). Germline V lookup: CDR1 SEHNR, CDR2 FQNEAQ (reference sequence). V was cut by 2 bases and J by 2 bases, with 15 bases left in between. The CDR3 sequence is 16 residues long. CDR3 protein: CASSLFLVRGNTEAFF. Written as DNA, the CDR3 is TGTGCCAGCAGCTTATTTTTGGTCAGGGGAAACACTGAAGCTTTCTTT.

As DNA, the CDR3 is TGTGCCAGCAGCGTAGAAGGGACAGGGGGTTATACGCAGTATTTT. It specifies CASSVEGTGGYTQYF. This chain uses TRBV9 with TRBJ2-3, with TRBD1 matching over 11 bases. Germline CDR1 and CDR2: SGDLS and YYNGEE. This CDR3 region has 15 residues. With V trimmed by 0 bases and J by 7 bases, 4 bases remained unmatched.